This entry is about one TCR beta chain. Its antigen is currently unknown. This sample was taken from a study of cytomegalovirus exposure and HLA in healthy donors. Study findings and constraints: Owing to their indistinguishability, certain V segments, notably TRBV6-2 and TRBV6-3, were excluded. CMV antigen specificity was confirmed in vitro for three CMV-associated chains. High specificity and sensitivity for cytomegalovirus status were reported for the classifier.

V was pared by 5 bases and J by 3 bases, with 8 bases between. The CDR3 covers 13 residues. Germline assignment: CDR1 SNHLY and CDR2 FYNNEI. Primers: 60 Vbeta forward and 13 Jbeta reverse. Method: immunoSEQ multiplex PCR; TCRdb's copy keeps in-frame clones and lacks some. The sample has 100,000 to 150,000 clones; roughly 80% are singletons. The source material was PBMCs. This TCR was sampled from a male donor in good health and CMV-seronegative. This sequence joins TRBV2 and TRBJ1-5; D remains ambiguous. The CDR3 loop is CASSQGPNQPQHF. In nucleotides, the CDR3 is TGTGCCAGCAGTCAAGGGCCCAATCAGCCCCAGCATTTT.